Listed below are T cell receptor beta chains from one sample, sequenced in a study of spatial heterogeneity in lung cancer. Each CDR3 protein is one row after TCRdb ran MiXCR on the 5' RACE reads. The table records about 2,800 distinct CDR3 sequences, 4% to 5.5% of them present only once. Sequences were derived from lung tumor tissue, sampled at surgery. These receptors originate from a female donor with early-stage non-small cell lung cancer. Both conserved end residues are part of each CDR3. Each record gives: V gene, D gene, J gene, clone size, CDR3 DNA, CDR3 protein. D genes are given only for firm matches. A clone size is listed for some rows: how often the clone was seen (once, few, many), or a class if it is expanded.

>TRBV20-1|TRBD2|TRBJ2-3|medium-sized
TGCAGTGCTAGTTCTACCGGGACTAGCGGCACAGATACGCAGTATTTT
CSASSTGTSGTDTQYF
>TRBV27|-|TRBJ2-3|-
TGTACCAGCAGTTCCCTAGATTCAGCAGATACGCAGTATTTT
CTSSSLDSADTQYF
>TRBV20-1|-|TRBJ1-1|medium-sized
TGCAGTGCTAGAGGGGGGAACACTGAAGCTTTCTTT
CSARGGNTEAFF
>TRBV12-3/TRBV12-4|TRBD1|TRBJ1-1|medium-sized
TGTGCCAGCAGCACAGGGGCGAGGGGTGAAGCTTTCTTT
CASSTGARGEAFF
>TRBV5-5|TRBD1|TRBJ1-2|medium-sized
TGTGCCAGCAGCTTCCGGGACAGCCATGGCTACACCTTC
CASSFRDSHGYTF
>TRBV18|-|TRBJ1-2|medium-sized
TGTGCCAGCTCCCCAATCCGACAGGCCGAGAGCTATGGCTACACCTTC
CASSPIRQAESYGYTF
>TRBV20-1|TRBD2|TRBJ2-3|medium-sized
TGCAGTGCTCCAGCTAGCGGGGGGGCCCTTGATACGCAGTATTTT
CSAPASGGALDTQYF
>TRBV24-1|-|TRBJ2-3|medium-sized
TGTGCCACCAGGCCGGGTTCGACAGATACGCAGTATTTT
CATRPGSTDTQYF
>TRBV6-2/TRBV6-3|-|TRBJ2-7|large
TGTGCCAGCAGTTTCGGGACAACCTACGAGCAGTACTTC
CASSFGTTYEQYF
>TRBV28|TRBD1|TRBJ1-5|medium-sized
TGTGCCAGCAGTACACGAAAACAGGGGAAATCTAGTCAGCCCCAGCATTTT
CASSTRKQGKSSQPQHF
>TRBV28|-|TRBJ2-6|large
TGTGCCAGCAGTAAGACAGAATTACACTCTGGGGCCAACGTCCTGACTTTC
CASSKTELHSGANVLTF
>TRBV7-8|-|TRBJ1-2|medium-sized
TGTGCCAGCAGCTTGACCCCTGAGGGCTACACCTTC
CASSLTPEGYTF
>TRBV11-2|TRBD2|TRBJ2-1|medium-sized
TGTGCCAGCAGCTTAGTTCCCGGGACTAGCGTAGGTGGTGAGCAGTTCTTC
CASSLVPGTSVGGEQFF
>TRBV29-1|-|TRBJ2-5|many
TGCAGCGCGGATAATCGCCCGGTCCAAGAGACCCAGTACTTC
CSADNRPVQETQYF
>TRBV20-1|-|TRBJ1-2|medium-sized
TGCAGTGCTAGAGTAGGACAGAGCTATGGCTACACCTTC
CSARVGQSYGYTF
>TRBV25-1|TRBD1|TRBJ1-1|medium-sized
TGTGCCAGCAGTGGTAAACAGGGGGCTGTAATAGAAGCTTTCTTT
CASSGKQGAVIEAFF
>TRBV20-1|-|TRBJ2-7|medium-sized
TGCAGTGCTCAAGATCGCAGGACAATATACGAGCAGTACTTC
CSAQDRRTIYEQYF
>TRBV13|TRBD1|TRBJ2-1|many
TGTGCCAGCAGCTTAGAGGGACAGGAGTACAATGAGCAGTTCTTC
CASSLEGQEYNEQFF
>TRBV12-3/TRBV12-4|-|TRBJ1-1|-
TGTGCCAGCAGTCCTCTGGGGGGGTCCACTGAAGCTTTCTTT
CASSPLGGSTEAFF
>TRBV29-1|-|TRBJ1-2|few
TGCAGCGTTGGGGGCAGGATCGGACGGGCCTATGGCTACACCTTC
CSVGGRIGRAYGYTF
>TRBV7-2|TRBD2|TRBJ2-7|medium-sized
TGTGCCAGCAGCCCCGGGGGGTACGAGCAGTACTTC
CASSPGGYEQYF
>TRBV9|TRBD2|TRBJ2-5|medium-sized
TGTGCCAGCAGCGCAAAGGAACTAGCGGGGCAAGAGACCCAGTACTTC
CASSAKELAGQETQYF
>TRBV6-6|TRBD1|TRBJ1-4|medium-sized
TGTGCCAGCAGCGGACAGGGGATTGCGTTGAATGAAAAACTGTTTTTT
CASSGQGIALNEKLFF
>TRBV4-2|-|TRBJ2-3|few
TGTGCCAGCAGCCACCCAAGCCAGGGTGGCACAGATACGCAGTATTTT
CASSHPSQGGTDTQYF
>TRBV20-1|-|TRBJ1-2|medium-sized
TGCAGTGTACGACAGGACACCTTC
CSVRQDTF
>TRBV20-1|TRBD2|TRBJ2-7|medium-sized
TGCAGTGCTGGCGGGAGGATCTACGAGCAGTACTTC
CSAGGRIYEQYF
>TRBV20-1|-|TRBJ2-1|many
TGCAGTGCTAGAGATTGGGTAGATAATGAGCAGTTCTTC
CSARDWVDNEQFF
>TRBV30|-|TRBJ1-5|many
TGTGCCTGGAGCACGGTGGGGGGGCCAGATCAGCCCCAGCATTTT
CAWSTVGGPDQPQHF
>TRBV15|-|TRBJ2-1|medium-sized
TGTGCCACCAGCAGAGATCGAGGGCGGGATGAGCAGTTCTTC
CATSRDRGRDEQFF
>TRBV6-1|-|TRBJ1-6|medium-sized
TGTGCCAGCATAGCAGAGAATTATAATTCACCCCTCCACTTT
CASIAENYNSPLHF
>TRBV10-2|-|TRBJ1-2|medium-sized
TGCGCCAGCAGTCGCGTTGACTATGGCTACACCTTC
CASSRVDYGYTF
>TRBV7-2|TRBD1|TRBJ1-5|-
TGTGCCAGCAGCTTCTCGAGACAGGGCTCCAATCAGCCCCAGCATTTT
CASSFSRQGSNQPQHF
>TRBV12-3/TRBV12-4|-|TRBJ2-7|medium-sized
TGTGCCAGCAGTTTCTACCGGGGTACCTACGAGCAGTACTTC
CASSFYRGTYEQYF
>TRBV18|-|TRBJ1-1|medium-sized
TGTGCCAGCTCACCACTCCCCTTGTCGTCCGGAAACACTGAAGCTTTCTTT
CASSPLPLSSGNTEAFF
>TRBV12-3/TRBV12-4|-|TRBJ2-2|medium-sized
TGTGCCAGCAGTTTAAGGGATTGGGGGGAGCTGTTTTTT
CASSLRDWGELFF
>TRBV28|-|TRBJ2-7|large
TGTGCCAGCAGCCTCCTTTCGGGGGGCACCTACGAGCAGTACTTC
CASSLLSGGTYEQYF
>TRBV7-9|-|TRBJ1-4|medium-sized
TGTGCCAGCAGCCCCCTCGAGGCAAAACTGTTTTTT
CASSPLEAKLFF
>TRBV6-5|-|TRBJ1-6|medium-sized
TGTGCCAGCAGGGGACGGGACGGGTATAATTCACCCCTCCACTTT
CASRGRDGYNSPLHF
>TRBV5-1|TRBD1|TRBJ1-1|many
TGCGCCAGCAGGCGACAGGGGGAGGTGATCATGAACACTGAAGCTTTCTTT
CASRRQGEVIMNTEAFF
>TRBV3-1|TRBD2|TRBJ2-2|many
TGTGCCAGCAGCCAAGCCCCGGGACTAGCGGGGGGCCAACCTACCGGGGAGCTGTTTTTT
CASSQAPGLAGGQPTGELFF
>TRBV18|-|TRBJ2-7|medium-sized
TGTGCCAGCTCACCACCGTCAGTTCGAGGGTTAAGCGAGCAGTACTTC
CASSPPSVRGLSEQYF
>TRBV11-2|-|TRBJ1-6|medium-sized
TGTGCCAGCAGCTTAGTCTATAATTCACCCCTCCACTTT
CASSLVYNSPLHF
>TRBV6-2/TRBV6-3|TRBD1|TRBJ1-6|many
TGTGCCAGCAGCAGAGGGACAGCTAATTCACCCCTCCACTTT
CASSRGTANSPLHF
>TRBV20-1|-|TRBJ1-1|medium-sized
TGCAGTGCTGGGGACACATTGAACACTGAAGCTTTCTTT
CSAGDTLNTEAFF
>TRBV25-1|-|TRBJ2-5|medium-sized
TGTGCCAGCAGTGTGGGGGAGGAGACCCAGTACTTC
CASSVGEETQYF
>TRBV4-2|TRBD1|TRBJ2-1|medium-sized
TGTGCCAGCAGCCAACTCGACAGGGAGAAGTACTACAATGAGCAGTTCTTC
CASSQLDREKYYNEQFF
>TRBV5-1|TRBD1|TRBJ2-7|many
TGCGCCAGCAGCCTAGGACAGGGAGCTCTCGAGCAGTACTTC
CASSLGQGALEQYF
>TRBV7-8|TRBD1|TRBJ2-5|medium-sized
TGTGCCAGCAGTGTAACGGACAGGGGGGAGACCCAGTACTTC
CASSVTDRGETQYF
>TRBV6-5|TRBD1|TRBJ1-2|medium-sized
TGTGCCAGCCTAGGGACAGGGGAAAACTATGGCTACACCTTC
CASLGTGENYGYTF
>TRBV10-3|-|TRBJ2-7|many
TGTGCCATCAGTGAGTCCCGGGTCTTCGGGGGTACCTACGAGCAGTACTTC
CAISESRVFGGTYEQYF
>TRBV5-6|-|TRBJ2-7|large
TGTGCCAGCAGCTTGGATGGGGGGACGGAGCAGTACTTC
CASSLDGGTEQYF
>TRBV12-3/TRBV12-4|TRBD1|TRBJ1-5|many
TGTGCCAGCAGCAAAACAGGGGACCAGCAGCCCCAGCATTTT
CASSKTGDQQPQHF
>TRBV19|-|TRBJ2-3|many
TGTGCCAGTAATCCAAACAGGGCCACAGATACGCAGTATTTT
CASNPNRATDTQYF
>TRBV20-1|TRBD1|TRBJ2-2|medium-sized
TGCAGTGCTAGAGGACAGGGGGCGGTTGTCGGGGAGCTGTTTTTT
CSARGQGAVVGELFF
>TRBV6-5|-|TRBJ2-4|medium-sized
TGTGCCAGCAGTCGAGACAGGAGAGACATTCAGTACTTC
CASSRDRRDIQYF
>TRBV7-9|-|TRBJ1-5|medium-sized
TGTGCCAGCAGCTTAGGGACAGCGACTCTGAGTCAGCCCCAGCATTTT
CASSLGTATLSQPQHF
>TRBV5-8|-|TRBJ1-2|many
TGTGCCAGCAGTAGACAGCGATACTATGGCTACACCTTC
CASSRQRYYGYTF